A selection of T cell receptor beta chains follows, all from one sample in a study of shared clonotypes between healthy human individuals. TCRdb's copy holds only in-frame clones and misses some; the assay was immunoSEQ multiplex PCR. Here the sample spans about 110,000 clones, around 68% being singletons. The sequencing sample was made of memory CD8+ T cells sorted from blood. The receptors were sampled from a young woman in good health. The CDR3 runs from the conserved cysteine through the conserved F or W. Each record gives: J gene, V gene, D gene, clone size, CDR3 DNA, CDR3 protein. D genes are given only for firm matches. A clone size is listed for some rows: how often the clone was seen (once, few, many), or a class if it is expanded.

J gene: TRBJ1-3; V gene: TRBV5-1; D gene: NA; clone size: NA; CDR3 DNA: TGCGCCAGCAGCTTGGCGTTACACCCGTACGACACCATATATTTT; CDR3 protein: CASSLALHPYDTIYF
J gene: TRBJ2-3; V gene: TRBV4-1; D gene: NA; clone size: NA; CDR3 DNA: TGCGCCAGCAGCCTGCGCACGCGGAGAAAACAGGGCGAGGCCACAGATACGCAGTATTTT; CDR3 protein: CASSLRTRRKQGEATDTQYF
J gene: TRBJ2-7; V gene: TRBV6-6; D gene: TRBD2; clone size: NA; CDR3 DNA: TGTGCCAGCACTCGGGAGGAAGGTAACGAGCAGTACTTC; CDR3 protein: CASTREEGNEQYF
J gene: TRBJ2-7; V gene: TRBV4-1; D gene: TRBD1; clone size: NA; CDR3 DNA: TGCGCCAGCAGCCCCTCACAATCAGGGGGCGGCGAGCAGTACTTC; CDR3 protein: CASSPSQSGGGEQYF
J gene: TRBJ2-3; V gene: TRBV28; D gene: TRBD1; clone size: many; CDR3 DNA: TGTGCCAGCAGTCCGCTTGACAGGGAATCAGATACGCAGTATTTT; CDR3 protein: CASSPLDRESDTQYF
J gene: TRBJ2-7; V gene: TRBV6-1; D gene: TRBD1; clone size: NA; CDR3 DNA: TGTGCCAGCAGTGATGGGACAGGGGACCCCTACGAGCAGTACTTC; CDR3 protein: CASSDGTGDPYEQYF
J gene: TRBJ2-7; V gene: TRBV5-1; D gene: NA; clone size: NA; CDR3 DNA: TGCGCCAGCAGCTTGGGACTCAACTACGAGCAGTACTTC; CDR3 protein: CASSLGLNYEQYF
J gene: TRBJ2-7; V gene: TRBV5-5; D gene: NA; clone size: NA; CDR3 DNA: TGTGCCAGCAGCTTTAGTATGTCTTCCTACGAGCAGTACTTC; CDR3 protein: CASSFSMSSYEQYF
J gene: TRBJ2-6; V gene: TRBV5-1; D gene: NA; clone size: few; CDR3 DNA: TGCGCCAGCAGCGATTACTCTGGGGCCAACGTCCTGACTTTC; CDR3 protein: CASSDYSGANVLTF
J gene: TRBJ1-2; V gene: TRBV28; D gene: NA; clone size: medium-sized; CDR3 DNA: TGTGCCAGCAGTTTAAGAGGATGGATCTATGGCTACACCTTC; CDR3 protein: CASSLRGWIYGYTF
J gene: TRBJ1-1; V gene: TRBV5-4; D gene: NA; clone size: many; CDR3 DNA: TGTGCCAGCAGCCCACCCAGACCGAGAAACACTGAAGCTTTCTTT; CDR3 protein: CASSPPRPRNTEAFF
J gene: TRBJ1-5; V gene: TRBV21-1; D gene: NA; clone size: few; CDR3 DNA: TGTGCCAGCACCACAGGGGAATGCAATCAGCCCCAGCATTTT; CDR3 protein: CASTTGECNQPQHF
J gene: TRBJ2-1; V gene: TRBV19; D gene: NA; clone size: NA; CDR3 DNA: TGTGCCAGTACCCCAGAGGAGAGGGACGTGGGTGAGCAGTTCTTC; CDR3 protein: CASTPEERDVGEQFF
J gene: TRBJ2-1; V gene: TRBV30; D gene: TRBD2; clone size: NA; CDR3 DNA: TGTGCCTGGAGTGTACCCTTCCCTCAGCGGGAGTGGAGCTCCTACAATGAGCAGTTCTTC; CDR3 protein: CAWSVPFPQREWSSYNEQFF
J gene: TRBJ2-7; V gene: TRBV27; D gene: TRBD2; clone size: NA; CDR3 DNA: TGTGCCAGCAGTTTAACGGGTCTAGCGGCGATCAACTACGAGCAGTACTTC; CDR3 protein: CASSLTGLAAINYEQYF
J gene: TRBJ2-7; V gene: TRBV20-1; D gene: NA; clone size: NA; CDR3 DNA: TGCAGTGCTAAGGAAGTCTACGAGCAGTACTTC; CDR3 protein: CSAKEVYEQYF
J gene: TRBJ1-2; V gene: TRBV6-6; D gene: NA; clone size: once; CDR3 DNA: TGTGCCAGCAGTTACGAGGGCGGCTACACCTTC; CDR3 protein: CASSYEGGYTF
J gene: TRBJ2-1; V gene: TRBV5-6; D gene: NA; clone size: NA; CDR3 DNA: TGTGCCAGCAGCCCCATCTCAGGGGCCAGGGTTTACAATGAGCAGTTCTTC; CDR3 protein: CASSPISGARVYNEQFF
J gene: TRBJ2-1; V gene: TRBV7-8; D gene: TRBD2; clone size: NA; CDR3 DNA: TGTGCCAGCAGCTTAGGGGGATGGATTGTTAGCGGGAGTTACAATGAGCAGTTCTTC; CDR3 protein: CASSLGGWIVSGSYNEQFF
J gene: TRBJ2-1; V gene: TRBV6-4; D gene: NA; clone size: few; CDR3 DNA: TGTGCCAGCAGTGAAAGGCCTAGCTCCTACAATGAGCAGTTCTTC; CDR3 protein: CASSERPSSYNEQFF
J gene: TRBJ2-3; V gene: TRBV14; D gene: NA; clone size: NA; CDR3 DNA: TGTGCCAGCAGCCAAGAGATCAGTTACACAGATACGCAGTATTTT; CDR3 protein: CASSQEISYTDTQYF
J gene: TRBJ2-7; V gene: TRBV27; D gene: TRBD1; clone size: NA; CDR3 DNA: TGTGCCAGCAGTTCCTTCTCAGGGGGCGGCTACGAGCAGTACTTC; CDR3 protein: CASSSFSGGGYEQYF
J gene: TRBJ2-3; V gene: TRBV28; D gene: TRBD2; clone size: NA; CDR3 DNA: TGTGCCAGCAATCTCCGCCTTGGGACTAGCGGGAAGACAGATACGCAGTATTTT; CDR3 protein: CASNLRLGTSGKTDTQYF
J gene: TRBJ2-7; V gene: TRBV27; D gene: TRBD1; clone size: NA; CDR3 DNA: TGTGCCAGCAGGCCGAAGGACAGGGCGCACTACGAGCAGTACTTC; CDR3 protein: CASRPKDRAHYEQYF
J gene: TRBJ2-6; V gene: TRBV10-3; D gene: NA; clone size: NA; CDR3 DNA: TGTGCCAGCAGTAAGGTCTCTGGGGCCAACGTCCTGACTTTC; CDR3 protein: CASSKVSGANVLTF
J gene: TRBJ2-2; V gene: TRBV9; D gene: NA; clone size: NA; CDR3 DNA: TGTGCCAGCAGCGAGCGGAAGGCGAACACCGGGGAGCTGTTTTTT; CDR3 protein: CASSERKANTGELFF
J gene: TRBJ2-7; V gene: TRBV4-1; D gene: NA; clone size: NA; CDR3 DNA: TGCGCCAGCAGCCTAACGTTCAACACGAGAGAGCAGTACTTC; CDR3 protein: CASSLTFNTREQYF
J gene: TRBJ1-1; V gene: TRBV11-2; D gene: NA; clone size: NA; CDR3 DNA: TGTGCCAGCAGCTTAGGACAAGGAAACACTGAAGCTTTCTTT; CDR3 protein: CASSLGQGNTEAFF
J gene: TRBJ1-5; V gene: TRBV2; D gene: NA; clone size: NA; CDR3 DNA: TGTGCCAGCAGTGAATGGGGGGGAGATAGCAATCAGCCCCAGCATTTT; CDR3 protein: CASSEWGGDSNQPQHF
J gene: TRBJ2-3; V gene: TRBV13; D gene: NA; clone size: once; CDR3 DNA: TGTGCCAGCAGCCCCCCTCTCGTGTTGTCAGATACGCAGTATTTT; CDR3 protein: CASSPPLVLSDTQYF
J gene: TRBJ1-1; V gene: TRBV9; D gene: NA; clone size: once; CDR3 DNA: TGTGCCAGCAGCGTTCTCTCGGCGACTGAAGCTTTCTTT; CDR3 protein: CASSVLSATEAFF
J gene: TRBJ2-6; V gene: TRBV5-4; D gene: NA; clone size: NA; CDR3 DNA: TGTGCCAGCAGCTTGTTGTCTCGTGGGGCCAACGTCCTGACTTTC; CDR3 protein: CASSLLSRGANVLTF
J gene: TRBJ1-1; V gene: TRBV7-9; D gene: TRBD1; clone size: NA; CDR3 DNA: TGTGCCAGCAGCGCATGGGGACAGGGGGTTACTGAAGCTTTCTTT; CDR3 protein: CASSAWGQGVTEAFF
J gene: TRBJ1-2; V gene: TRBV29-1; D gene: NA; clone size: NA; CDR3 DNA: TGCAGCGTTGATTCGCCGGCGGGGAGATATGGCTACACCTTC; CDR3 protein: CSVDSPAGRYGYTF
J gene: TRBJ1-5; V gene: TRBV13; D gene: TRBD1; clone size: NA; CDR3 DNA: TGTGCCAGCAGCTTAGGATCAGGACAGGATCAGCCCCAGCATTTT; CDR3 protein: CASSLGSGQDQPQHF
J gene: TRBJ2-3; V gene: TRBV19; D gene: NA; clone size: NA; CDR3 DNA: TGTGCCAGTAGTATAAGACAGCTCACAGATACGCAGTATTTT; CDR3 protein: CASSIRQLTDTQYF
J gene: TRBJ2-7; V gene: TRBV7-8; D gene: NA; clone size: NA; CDR3 DNA: TGTGCCAGCAGCTTTTCAGGCCGAGCCTACGAGCAGTACTTC; CDR3 protein: CASSFSGRAYEQYF
J gene: TRBJ2-3; V gene: TRBV15; D gene: NA; clone size: NA; CDR3 DNA: TGTGCCACCAGCATTGACACAGGGGGGGCAGATACGCAGTATTTT; CDR3 protein: CATSIDTGGADTQYF
J gene: TRBJ2-1; V gene: TRBV14; D gene: TRBD1; clone size: NA; CDR3 DNA: TGTGCCAGCAGCGTCCCCGGGACAGGGGGCCTAAATGAGCAGTTCTTC; CDR3 protein: CASSVPGTGGLNEQFF
J gene: TRBJ1-5; V gene: TRBV28; D gene: NA; clone size: NA; CDR3 DNA: TGTGCCAGCAGTTTAGGGGAAAGTAGCAATCAGCCCCAGCATTTT; CDR3 protein: CASSLGESSNQPQHF
J gene: TRBJ2-1; V gene: TRBV9; D gene: TRBD2; clone size: few; CDR3 DNA: TGTGCCAGCAGCCTAGGACTAGCGGGAGGGGGTGAGCAGTTCTTC; CDR3 protein: CASSLGLAGGGEQFF
J gene: TRBJ2-6; V gene: TRBV6-4; D gene: NA; clone size: NA; CDR3 DNA: TGTGCCAGCAGTGACTCGTCTCCCGGGTCTGGGGCCAACGTCCTGACTTTC; CDR3 protein: CASSDSSPGSGANVLTF
J gene: TRBJ1-1; V gene: TRBV19; D gene: NA; clone size: once; CDR3 DNA: TGTGCCAGTAGTCATCGACCGACAAAGGGGACTGAAGCTTTCTTT; CDR3 protein: CASSHRPTKGTEAFF
J gene: TRBJ1-4; V gene: TRBV5-1; D gene: NA; clone size: few; CDR3 DNA: TGCGCCAGCAGCGTTGAAGGTCTCGGGACCAGAATTGAAAAACTGTTTTTT; CDR3 protein: CASSVEGLGTRIEKLFF
J gene: TRBJ1-1; V gene: TRBV9; D gene: NA; clone size: NA; CDR3 DNA: TGTGCCAGCAGCGTAGCGGGGCTGGGCACTGAAGCTTTCTTT; CDR3 protein: CASSVAGLGTEAFF
J gene: TRBJ2-3; V gene: TRBV7-9; D gene: NA; clone size: few; CDR3 DNA: TGTGCCAGCAGCATAGGGACACTTTCTTTT; CDR3 protein: CASSIGTLSF
J gene: TRBJ2-7; V gene: TRBV6-1; D gene: TRBD2; clone size: NA; CDR3 DNA: TGTGCCAGCAGTGAAGCGCTATTGGCTAGCGGGAGTGCTGACGAGCAGTACTTC; CDR3 protein: CASSEALLASGSADEQYF
J gene: TRBJ2-7; V gene: TRBV7-9; D gene: TRBD2; clone size: NA; CDR3 DNA: TGTGCCAGCAGCTCTAGCGGGGAGGGGAACGAGCAGTACTTC; CDR3 protein: CASSSSGEGNEQYF
J gene: TRBJ2-7; V gene: TRBV19; D gene: NA; clone size: NA; CDR3 DNA: TGTGCCAGTAGTTATGGGGGACCAACCTTTTACGAGCAGTACTTC; CDR3 protein: CASSYGGPTFYEQYF
J gene: TRBJ2-1; V gene: TRBV6-6; D gene: NA; clone size: few; CDR3 DNA: TGTGCCAGCAGGGCCCTCAATGAGCAGTTCTTC; CDR3 protein: CASRALNEQFF
J gene: TRBJ1-4; V gene: TRBV19; D gene: TRBD1; clone size: once; CDR3 DNA: TGTGCCAGTAGTATCGGACGGACAGGGAATGAAAAACTGTTTTTT; CDR3 protein: CASSIGRTGNEKLFF
J gene: TRBJ1-1; V gene: TRBV9; D gene: NA; clone size: NA; CDR3 DNA: TGTGCCAGCAGCGCCCGATTCGGGTTCACTGAAGCTTTCTTT; CDR3 protein: CASSARFGFTEAFF
J gene: TRBJ2-7; V gene: TRBV28; D gene: TRBD2; clone size: NA; CDR3 DNA: TGTGCCAGCAGCTACGGACTAGCGGGGGGCGGAGTGCAGTACTTC; CDR3 protein: CASSYGLAGGGVQYF
J gene: TRBJ2-1; V gene: TRBV25-1; D gene: NA; clone size: NA; CDR3 DNA: TGTGCCAGCAGTGATTACAATGAGCAGTTCTTC; CDR3 protein: CASSDYNEQFF
J gene: TRBJ2-5; V gene: TRBV14; D gene: NA; clone size: NA; CDR3 DNA: TGTGCCAGCAGCCAAGTTGTGGGAGAGACCCAGTACTTC; CDR3 protein: CASSQVVGETQYF
J gene: TRBJ2-7; V gene: TRBV7-5; D gene: NA; clone size: few; CDR3 DNA: TGTGCCAGCAGCATTCCTGGGTCGCAATCCTACGAGCAGTACTTC; CDR3 protein: CASSIPGSQSYEQYF
J gene: TRBJ2-6; V gene: TRBV7-9; D gene: NA; clone size: few; CDR3 DNA: TGTGCCAGCAGCCCTCGACAGTACTCTGGGGCCAACGTCCTGACTTTC; CDR3 protein: CASSPRQYSGANVLTF